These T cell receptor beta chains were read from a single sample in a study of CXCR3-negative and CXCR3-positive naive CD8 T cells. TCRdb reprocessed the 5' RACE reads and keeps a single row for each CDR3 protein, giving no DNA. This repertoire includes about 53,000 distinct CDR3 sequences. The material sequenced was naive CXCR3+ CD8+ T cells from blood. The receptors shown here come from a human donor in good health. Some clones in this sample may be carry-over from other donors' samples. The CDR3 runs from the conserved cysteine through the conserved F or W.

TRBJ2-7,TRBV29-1,CSVGGDMTGFAYEQYF
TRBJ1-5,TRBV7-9,CASSFEPNQPQHF
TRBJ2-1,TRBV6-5,CASSGETNRGLHNEQFF
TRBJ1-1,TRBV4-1,CASSQASEAFF
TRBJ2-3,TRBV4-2,CASSQGQEATDTQYF
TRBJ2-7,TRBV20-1,CSARDQLAGESYEQYF
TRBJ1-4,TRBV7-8,CASSWPPGGTNEKLFF
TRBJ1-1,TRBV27,CASGETGGKNAEAFF
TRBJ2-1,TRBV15,CATSRDPPILAGGFDNEQFF
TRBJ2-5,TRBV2,CASSPWAGETQYF